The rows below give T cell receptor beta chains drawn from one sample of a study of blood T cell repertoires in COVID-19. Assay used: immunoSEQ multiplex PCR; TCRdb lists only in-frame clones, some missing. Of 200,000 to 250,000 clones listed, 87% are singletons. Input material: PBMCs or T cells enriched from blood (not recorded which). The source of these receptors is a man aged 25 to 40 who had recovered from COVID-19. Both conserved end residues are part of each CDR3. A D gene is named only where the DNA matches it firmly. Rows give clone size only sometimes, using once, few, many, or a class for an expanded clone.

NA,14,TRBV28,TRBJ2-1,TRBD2,TGTGCCAGCAGTCTGACTAGCGGGAGGAATGAGCAGTTCTTC,CASSLTSGRNEQFF
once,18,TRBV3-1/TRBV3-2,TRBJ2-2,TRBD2,TGTGCCAGCAGCCTCTTGAACGGCCTAGCGGGAGACACCGGGGAGCTGTTTTTT,CASSLLNGLAGDTGELFF
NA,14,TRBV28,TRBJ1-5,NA,TGTGCCAGCAGTCCGGGGGGAACGTCGCAGCCCCAGCATTTT,CASSPGGTSQPQHF
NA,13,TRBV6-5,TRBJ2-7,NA,TGTGCCAGCAGTTACGGGACACCTTACGAGCAGTACTTC,CASSYGTPYEQYF
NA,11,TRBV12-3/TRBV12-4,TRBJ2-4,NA,TGTGCCAGCGGCTTTTCAGGCATTCAGTACTTC,CASGFSGIQYF
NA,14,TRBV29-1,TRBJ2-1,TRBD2,TGCAGCGTTTGGGCTAGCGGGGGGTACAATGAGCAGTTCTTC,CSVWASGGYNEQFF
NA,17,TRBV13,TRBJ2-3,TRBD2,TGTGCCAGCAGCTCCGGAGGGGAAATAGCGGGGACTGATACGCAGTATTTT,CASSSGGEIAGTDTQYF
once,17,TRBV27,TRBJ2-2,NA,TGTGCCAGCAGTTTACGGTTCTCGGCAGGGTCCACCGGGGAGCTGTTTTTT,CASSLRFSAGSTGELFF
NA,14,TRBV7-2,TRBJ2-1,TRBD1,TGTGCCAGCAGCACCTGGACAGGGAGGAATGAGCAGTTCTTC,CASSTWTGRNEQFF
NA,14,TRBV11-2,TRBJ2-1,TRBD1,TGTGCCAGCAGGGCGGTGAGGACAGGGGTTGAGCAGTTCTTC,CASRAVRTGVEQFF
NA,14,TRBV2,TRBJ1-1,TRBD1,TGTGCCAGCAGTGATAGAGGACAGGGCCTAGAAGCTTTCTTT,CASSDRGQGLEAFF
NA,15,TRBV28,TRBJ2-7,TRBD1,TGTGCCAGCAGTCAAGGGACAGTAAGCTCCTACGAGCAGTACTTC,CASSQGTVSSYEQYF
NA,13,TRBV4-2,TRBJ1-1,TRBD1,TGTGCCAGCAGCCATGAAGACAGGGATGAAGCTTTCTTT,CASSHEDRDEAFF
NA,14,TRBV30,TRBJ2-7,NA,TGTGCCTGGAGTGTAAGTACGCGGCACTACGAGCAGTACTTC,CAWSVSTRHYEQYF
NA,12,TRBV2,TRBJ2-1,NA,TGTGCCAGCACCGGGCTAGCCGGCGAGCAGTTCTTC,CASTGLAGEQFF
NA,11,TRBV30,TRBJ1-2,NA,TGTGCCTGGAGCATAGACTATGGCTACACCTTC,CAWSIDYGYTF
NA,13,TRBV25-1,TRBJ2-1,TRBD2,TGTGCCAGCAGTGTTGGCGGGGGCAATGAGCAGTTCTTC,CASSVGGGNEQFF
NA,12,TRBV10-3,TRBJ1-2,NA,TGTGCCATCAGTGAAGGGAGCTATGGCTACACCTTC,CAISEGSYGYTF